One sample yielded the 32 T cell receptor beta chains listed below, sequenced in a study of T-cell memory formation after mild COVID-19. Via MiXCR, TCRdb re-called the 5' RACE reads, giving one row per CDR3 protein. The sample shows roughly 370,000 distinct CDR3 sequences, around a sixth of them seen only once. Material: PBMCs or a T cell subset sorted from them (not recorded which). The receptors were gathered from a man between 18 and 35 years old who had mild COVID-19 (a few samples of this study predate the infection). Cell type and time point are not known.

Only a few counts were recorded for this clonotype. This chain joins TRBV20-1 and TRBJ1-2; 7 bases map to TRBD1. V lost 6 bases to trimming and J lost 0 bases; unmatched junction nucleotides: 4. The CDR3 has 13 amino acids. CDR1 is DFQATT and CDR2 is SNEGSKA in the germline V gene (reference sequence). The CDR3 DNA follows: TGCAGTGCCAGGGGGGCGGCTAACTATGGCTACACCTTC. It specifies CSARGAANYGYTF.

This clonotype was seen just once. The rearrangement joins TRBV11-3 to TRBJ2-1, with TRBD2 identical over 14 bases. This CDR3 is 17 amino acids long. Trimming removed 2 bases from V and 5 bases from J; junction bases left unmatched: 5. Germline V gives CDR1 SGHNT, CDR2 YENEEA. CDR3 residues: CASSLSGTSGGNNEQFF. The CDR3, as DNA: TGTGCCAGCAGCTTATCGGGGACTAGCGGGGGAAACAATGAGCAGTTCTTC.

Comment on this clonotype: The junction differs from germline at one of its ends, possibly a read error. The CDR3 sequence: CSAPGQNTGELIF. CDR3 in DNA: TGCAGCGCACCGGGACAGAACACCGGGGAGCTGATTTTT. V gene TRBV29-1 combines with J gene TRBJ2-2, with 7 bases lining up with TRBD1. This CDR3 has 13 amino acids. The germline V gene encodes CDR1 SQVTM and CDR2 ANQGSEA.

The chain uses TRBV4-1 and TRBJ1-1; no clear D. The V end lost 0 bases, the J end lost 5 bases, and 4 bases lay between the germline ends. CDR3 length equals 12 residues. Germline CDR1 reads MGHRA; CDR2 reads YSYEKL. As DNA, the CDR3 is TGCGCCAGCAGCCAAGAGAGAACTGAAGCTTTCTTT. Translation gives CASSQERTEAFF.

The V and J genes are TRBV7-9 and TRBJ2-3; D possibly corresponds to TRBD1 (7 bases). Germline CDR1 SEHNR, CDR2 FQNEAQ (reference sequence). The ends were cut back, 5 bases at V and 6 bases at J, with 21 bases in the middle. The CDR3 has 16 residues. CDR3 region: CASSAGTAGELDTQYF. CDR3 coding DNA: TGTGCCAGCAGCGCCGGGACAGCGGGTGAGCTTGATACGCAGTATTTT.

This clonotype turned up a few times. The chain has TRBV29-1 and TRBJ2-2, with D maybe TRBD2 (6 bases). Per the germline V gene, CDR1 is SQVTM and CDR2 is ANQGSEA. The CDR3 consists of 14 residues. Trimming removed 6 bases from V and 2 bases from J, with 13 bases in between. CDR3 coding DNA: TGCAGCGTGACCGGGACTTTAAACACCGGGGAGCTGTTTTTT. The encoded protein is CSVTGTLNTGELFF.

This clonotype was observed a few times. The chain couples TRBV2 to TRBJ2-5; the match to TRBD2 covers 11 bases. The V gene end was trimmed by 6 bases and the J gene end by 5 bases; junction bases not matched to a gene: 8. Germline lookup yields CDR1 SNHLY and CDR2 FYNNEI. CDR3 length: 15 residues. CDR3 in DNA: TGTGCCAGCAGCAGGGATAGCGGGGGGGCGGAGACCCAGTACTTC. Amino acids: CASSRDSGGAETQYF.

The gene calls are TRBV4-3 and TRBJ2-3; D perhaps matches TRBD1 (8 bases). The germline gives CDR1 LGHNA, CDR2 YSLEER. The CDR3 length is 18 residues. The V gene lost 1 base and the J gene lost 2 bases, with 19 bases spanning the gap. CDR3 sequence (DNA): TGCGCCAGCAGCCAAGCACGGACAGGGAGGGGGATCACAGATACGCAGTATTTT. Its protein product is CASSQARTGRGITDTQYF.

This clonotype was found a few times. The chain links TRBV5-6 to TRBJ2-5, with TRBD1 matching 9 bases. The CDR3 sequence is 15 residues long. Germline assignment: CDR1 SGHDT and CDR2 YYEEEE. The V and J ends lost 6 bases and 5 bases, in that order; junction bases with no gene match: 11. For the CDR3, the DNA is TGTGCCAGCACGACCGGACAGGGGATAACGGAGACCCAGTACTTC. Its translation is CASTTGQGITETQYF. The full variable domain, its missing parts supplied by reference TRBV5-6 and TRBJ2-5, is DAGVTQSPTHLIKTRGQQVTLRCSPKSGHDTVSWYQQALGQGPQFIFQYYEEEERQRGNFPDRFSGHQFPNYSSELNVNALLLGDSALYLCASTTGQGITETQYFGPGTRLLVL.

V gene TRBV5-1 combines with J gene TRBJ2-7; 7 bases fit TRBD1. CDR3 length: 13 residues. Germline CDR1 and CDR2: SGHRS and YFSETQ. J was trimmed by 3 bases and V by 4 bases; bases with no gene match: 4. The CDR3 loop is CASSRTGDYEQYF. In DNA form, the CDR3 reads TGCGCCAGCAGCCGAACAGGGGACTACGAGCAGTACTTC.

This clonotype showed up just a few times. This chain connects TRBV7-2 to TRBJ2-7; the match to TRBD1 covers 7 bases. CDR1 is SGHTA and CDR2 is FQGNSA in the germline V gene. The junction had 13 bases not matched to a gene; V was cut back by 1 base and J by 7 bases. The CDR3 extends over 16 amino acids. The CDR3 here is CASSLETGASGREQYF. The CDR3 coding sequence is TGTGCCAGCAGCTTAGAAACAGGGGCGAGTGGTCGGGAGCAGTACTTC.

This clonotype was picked up a small number of times. The CDR3 here is CASSRPTGPSNTEAFF. CDR3 sequence (DNA): TGTGCCAGCAGTCGTCCGACAGGGCCGTCGAACACTGAAGCTTTCTTT. The chain recombines TRBV28 with TRBJ1-1; 7 nucleotides agree with TRBD1. The CDR3 contains 16 residues. V was clipped by 5 bases and J by 1 base; unmatched bases: 10. Per germline, CDR1 MDHEN and CDR2 SYDVKM.

This chain joins TRBV20-1 and TRBJ1-4; D is unclear. From germline, CDR1 is DFQATT and CDR2 SNEGSKA (reference sequence). CDR3 length: 12 amino acids. Trimming stripped 5 bases from V and 1 base from J, with 5 bases between. Here the CDR3 reads CSAYKTNEKLFF. The CDR3 DNA reads TGCAGTGCTTATAAAACTAATGAAAAACTGTTTTTT.

In this sample, this clonotype turned up a few times. The V and J genes are TRBV28 and TRBJ1-6; no firm D call. The V gene lost 11 bases and the J gene lost 5 bases, with 13 bases spanning the gap. CDR1 is MDHEN and CDR2 is SYDVKM in the germline V gene. This CDR3 contains 13 residues. The CDR3 DNA sequence: TGTGCCTGGGCGGTTGACCATAATTCACCCCTCCACTTT. Translated: CAWAVDHNSPLHF.

Only a few counts were recorded for this clonotype. CDR3 residues: CSARSGGPYEQYF. The CDR3 DNA reads TGCAGTGCTCGTAGCGGGGGGCCCTACGAGCAGTACTTC. This chain links TRBV20-1 with TRBJ2-7, with TRBD2 matching over 10 bases. The CDR3 spans 13 residues. Germline values: CDR1 DFQATT, CDR2 SNEGSKA (reference sequence). With 5 bases clipped from V and 2 bases from J, the junction kept 3 bases outside the gene matches.

This clonotype has a count of ten or more. This chain connects TRBV4-1 to TRBJ1-1, with D unclear. Germline CDR1 MGHRA, CDR2 YSYEKL. CDR3 size: 15 residues. Between the trimmed V and J ends, which lost 1 base and 2 bases, there was a span of 11 bases. CDR3 sequence: CASSQARLTNTEAFF. The CDR3 nucleotides read TGCGCCAGCAGCCAAGCAAGACTGACCAACACTGAAGCTTTCTTT.

This rearrangement joins TRBV24-1 to TRBJ2-2; 10 positions match TRBD2. This CDR3 region has 17 residues. Germline V gene data show CDR1 as KGHDR and CDR2 as SFDVKD. The V and J ends lost 11 bases and 0 bases, in that order; junction bases with no gene match: 11. The CDR3 region has the DNA TGTGCCAGTCTAGCGGGGGACCTACTAGCGAACACCGGGGAGCTGTTTTTT. Its translation: CASLAGDLLANTGELFF.

V gene TRBV6-5 combines with J gene TRBJ1-2, with 7 bases identical to TRBD1. Germline trimming cut 6 bases from V and 5 bases from J; bases unmatched to any gene: 12. The CDR3 has 15 amino acids. In germline, CDR1 is MNHEY, CDR2 SVGAGI. CDR3 in DNA: TGTGCCAGCAGGAAGTACACAGGGGAGGGTTATGGCTACACCTTC. This sequence encodes CASRKYTGEGYGYTF.

CDR3 sequence reads: CASRSPETQYF. In DNA form, the CDR3 reads TGCGCCAGCAGGTCACCAGAGACCCAGTACTTC. The rearrangement uses TRBV10-2 and TRBJ2-5; D not certain. The CDR3 runs to 11 residues. The V gene lost 6 bases and the J gene lost 4 bases, with 6 bases spanning the gap. CDR1 and CDR2 from the germline V gene are WSHSY and SAAADI.

CDR3 region: CASSLGIAGSQETQYF. DNA of the CDR3: TGCGCCAGCAGCTTGGGGATAGCGGGGAGTCAAGAGACCCAGTACTTC. The rearrangement joins TRBV5-1 to TRBJ2-5; 8 bases match TRBD2. This CDR3 contains 16 residues. V shed 0 bases, J shed 2 bases, and the junction held 6 bases outside the gene matches. Germline assignment: CDR1 SGHRS and CDR2 YFSETQ.

The chain joins TRBV2 to TRBJ2-3; D possibly uses TRBD1 or TRBD2 (5 bases each). The CDR3 is 16 residues long. Germline assignment: CDR1 SNHLY and CDR2 FYNNEI. Trimming shortened V by 1 base and J by 0 bases, and 11 bases separated the two germline ends. CDR3 loop: CASSEGGSPSTDTQYF. CDR3 in DNA: TGTGCCAGCAGTGAAGGGGGGTCCCCAAGCACAGATACGCAGTATTTT.

This clonotype has only a few counts. The genes are TRBV11-2 and TRBJ2-1; 8 bases map to TRBD2. From germline, CDR1 is SGHAT and CDR2 FQNNGV. V was clipped by 5 bases and J by 4 bases; unmatched bases: 7. The CDR3 totals 15 residues. For the CDR3, the DNA is TGTGCCAGCAGCCCGGGGGGGTGGGGGTACAATGAGCAGTTCTTC. Residues: CASSPGGWGYNEQFF.

The rearrangement uses TRBV4-1 and TRBJ2-7; D gene ambiguous. CDR3 length: 16 residues. The V end was cut by 0 bases, the J end by 3 bases, with 15 bases between. The germline CDR1 and CDR2 sequences are MGHRA and YSYEKL. The DNA of the CDR3 is TGCGCCAGCAGCCAAGAGGCGAGCATAGTCATCTACGAGCAGTACTTC. Translating it yields CASSQEASIVIYEQYF.

This chain connects TRBV6-2 or TRBV6-3 to TRBJ2-3; the D call may be TRBD1 or TRBD2 (6 bases each). Between the trimmed V and J ends, which lost 0 bases and 4 bases, there was a span of 8 bases. The CDR3 has 14 amino acids. Per germline, CDR1 MNHEY and CDR2 SVGEGT. CDR3 DNA sequence: TGTGCCAGCAGTTACTCGGAGGGGGCAGATACGCAGTATTTT. Amino acid sequence: CASSYSEGADTQYF.

This clonotype was counted only a few times. The V gene is TRBV6-2 or TRBV6-3, the J gene TRBJ2-5; the match to TRBD1 covers 12 bases. Germline CDR1 and CDR2: MNHEY and SVGEGT. The CDR3 has 19 residues. The trim removed 5 bases at V and 5 bases at J, leaving 18 bases unmatched. The CDR3 bases are TGTGCCAGCAGTCGAAAACCCCCGGAGGGACAGGGGGCTTGGGAGACCCAGTACTTC. Protein product: CASSRKPPEGQGAWETQYF.

This clonotype was detected a few times. The rearrangement joins TRBV6-5 to TRBJ2-5; 7 bases match TRBD2. Germline V CDR1 and CDR2: MNHEY, SVGAGI. There are 14 residues in the CDR3. Germline trimming cut 6 bases from V and 3 bases from J; bases unmatched to any gene: 7. The CDR3: CASRRRDYEETQYF. The CDR3 bases are TGTGCCAGCAGGCGCCGGGACTACGAAGAGACCCAGTACTTC.

The rearrangement links TRBV19 to TRBJ1-2; D uncertain. Germline V lookup: CDR1 LNHDA, CDR2 SQIVND (reference sequence). The germline V and J ends were trimmed by 6 bases and 5 bases, with 22 bases remaining between them. The CDR3 loop spans 16 amino acids. The DNA of the CDR3 is TGTGCCAGTAGCCGTCCGGGTCTCCTTGGCGGTTATGGCTACACCTTC. Protein sequence: CASSRPGLLGGYGYTF. The complete variable domain, with remaining parts taken from reference TRBV19 and TRBJ1-2, reads DGGITQSPKYLFRKEGQNVTLSCEQNLNHDAMYWYRQDPGQGLRLIYYSQIVNDFQKGDIAEGYSVSREKKESFPLTVTSAQKNPTAFYLCASSRPGLLGGYGYTFGSGTRLTVV.

The chain uses TRBV6-7 and TRBJ1-6, with a possible D match to TRBD1 (6 bases). TRBV6-7 carries the ORF label, with uncertain function. The CDR3 has 12 residues. Trimming took 5 bases from V and 17 from J, leaving 16 bases between them. CDR3: CASSEQGFRVHF. In DNA, the CDR3 is TGTGCCAGCAGTGAACAGGGTTTTCGAGTCCACTTT.

V is TRBV2 and J is TRBJ1-6, with TRBD1 as a possible D gene (5 bases). There are 18 residues in the CDR3. V shed 11 bases and J shed 0 bases, with 23 bases lying between them. Germline-derived CDR1 and CDR2 are SNHLY and FYNNEI. This CDR3 is CAGKGTPAWNSYNSPLHF. CDR3 DNA: TGTGCCGGAAAAGGGACCCCGGCCTGGAACTCCTATAATTCACCCCTCCACTTT.

J is TRBJ2-2 and V is TRBV7-2, with a tentative D call TRBD2 (6 bases). Germline CDR1 reads SGHTA; CDR2 reads FQGNSA. Trimming took 7 bases from V and 6 from J, leaving 12 bases between them. This CDR3 is 13 amino acids long. CDR3 nucleotides: TGTGCCAGCACCTTCGGGGGATCCGGGGAGCTGTTTTTT. The encoded protein is CASTFGGSGELFF.

The table lists this clonotype with a few counts. CDR3 in amino acids: CSGTGDHTEAFF. In DNA form, the CDR3 reads TGCAGCGGTACAGGGGATCACACTGAAGCTTTCTTT. The V call is TRBV29-1, the J call TRBJ1-1; 7 bases fit TRBD1. Germline assignment: CDR1 SQVTM and CDR2 ANQGSEA. The CDR3 contains 12 residues. The J segment lost 3 bases and the V segment lost 7 bases, leaving 5 bases of the junction unmatched.

This clonotype was counted ten times or more. This chain uses TRBV24-1 with TRBJ1-1; D is perhaps TRBD1 (5 bases). With 7 bases removed from V and 5 bases from J, the gap between germline ends came to 13 bases. This CDR3 comprises 13 residues. Germline values: CDR1 KGHDR, CDR2 SFDVKD. The CDR3 region is CATSQGEVTEAFF. CDR3 coding DNA: TGTGCCACCAGCCAGGGTGAAGTGACTGAAGCTTTCTTT.